This T cell receptor (beta chain) emerged from a study of blood T cell repertoires in COVID-19. Across the study: Acute and convalescent COVID-19 specimens originated in the United States, Italy and Spain.

Only in-frame clones appear in the TCRdb table, and some are missing; sequencing was by immunoSEQ multiplex PCR. The data contain over 130,000 clones, around 79% of them singletons. The germline CDR1 and CDR2 sequences are SGDLS and YYNGEE. The CDR3 is made up of 17 amino acids. The V end lost 1 base, the J end lost 9 bases, and 23 bases lay between the germline ends. Participants were aged about 18 to 100 years from roughly 25 US areas. The origin of this receptor is a woman aged 45-60 years who had recovered from COVID-19. Sequenced sample: PBMCs or T cells enriched from blood (not recorded which). The chain couples TRBV9 to TRBJ1-3; D possibly corresponds to TRBD1 (5 bases). The CDR3 DNA sequence: TGTGCCAGCAGCGTAAACCCCAGGGCGGTTTCGTCAGGCACCATATATTTT. This gives the protein CASSVNPRAVSSGTIYF.